The 24 T cell receptor beta chains given below trace back to one sample, sequenced in a study of blood T cell repertoires in COVID-19. Libraries were prepared by immunoSEQ multiplex PCR; TCRdb keeps only in-frame clonotypes and omits some of them. The sample consists of around 260,000 clones, approximately 88% of them appearing once. Material for sequencing was peripheral blood. These receptors were obtained from a woman in her 70s with COVID-19, enrolled during active disease.

The CDR3 DNA sequence: TGTGCCAGCAGTGAGGAGAGCTCCTACAATGAGCAGTTCTTC. Encoded protein: CASSEESSYNEQFF. The rearrangement joins TRBV2 to TRBJ2-1; D unresolved. This CDR3 is built from 14 residues. V was trimmed by 3 bases and J by 0 bases, leaving 6 bases between them. Germline V CDR1 and CDR2: SNHLY, FYNNEI.

The V and J genes are TRBV5-6 and TRBJ1-1; possibly TRBD1 for D (6 bases). Trimming shortened V by 7 bases and J by 3 bases, and 13 bases separated the two germline ends. The germline V gene has CDR1 SGHDT and CDR2 YYEEEE. The CDR3 sequence is 13 residues long. DNA for the CDR3: TGTGCCAGCTTCTGGGAGGGGGACACTGAAGCTTTCTTT. This gives the protein CASFWEGDTEAFF.

The gene calls are TRBV19 and TRBJ2-7, with D perhaps matching TRBD1 (5 bases). V dropped 3 bases and J dropped 4 bases, with 13 bases sitting between them. The CDR3 has 14 amino acids. CDR1 is LNHDA and CDR2 is SQIVND in the germline V gene (reference sequence). CDR3 nucleotide sequence: TGTGCCAGTAGTATTAAACAGGCGAGTTACGAGCAGTACTTC. It specifies CASSIKQASYEQYF.

This chain connects TRBV5-4 to TRBJ2-3, with no clear D. This CDR3 has 13 amino acids. The germline V gene encodes CDR1 SGHNT and CDR2 YYREEE (reference sequence). The ends were cut back, 3 bases at V and 1 base at J, with 6 bases in the middle. The CDR3 sequence is CASSSLGTDTQYF. CDR3 coding DNA: TGTGCCAGCAGCTCCCTTGGCACAGATACGCAGTATTTT.

The CDR3 loop reads CASTQEPAGSGANVLTF. CDR3 in DNA: TGCGCCAGCACCCAGGAGCCGGCGGGCTCTGGGGCCAACGTCCTGACTTTC. The chain recombines TRBV4-1 with TRBJ2-6; possible D gene TRBD2, 5 bases. CDR1 MGHRA and CDR2 YSYEKL come from the germline V gene. This CDR3 is built from 17 residues. The germline V and J ends were trimmed by 7 bases and 0 bases, with 16 bases remaining between them.

The chain joins TRBV7-2 to TRBJ2-4, with a tentative D call TRBD1 (6 bases). CDR1 is SGHTA and CDR2 is FQGNSA in the germline V gene. The CDR3 is 17 amino acids. Trimming shortened V by 2 bases and J by 8 bases, and 22 bases separated the two germline ends. CDR3 in amino acids: CASSLFPGARTGHIQYF. The CDR3 DNA reads TGTGCCAGCAGCTTATTTCCAGGGGCCCGTACCGGGCACATTCAGTACTTC.

The CDR3 DNA follows: TGTGCCTGGAGTTTAACCAGCGGGACATCGTCCGGGGAGCTGTTTTTT. Its translation is CAWSLTSGTSSGELFF. The rearrangement uses TRBV30 and TRBJ2-2; D is possibly TRBD2 (7 bases). This CDR3 comprises 16 residues. V was pared by 2 bases and J by 6 bases, with 19 bases between. CDR1 and CDR2 from the germline V gene are GTSNPN and SVGIG (reference sequence).

The chain carries TRBV15 and TRBJ2-3; possibly TRBD2 for D (6 bases). CDR3 length: 16 residues. V lost 1 base and J lost 0, with 11 bases in between. Germline CDR1 reads LNHNV; CDR2 reads YYDKDF (reference sequence). This chain's CDR3 is CATSRGLVRSTDTQYF. The CDR3 DNA follows: TGTGCCACCAGCAGAGGACTAGTCAGGAGCACAGATACGCAGTATTTT.

The V gene is TRBV9, the J gene TRBJ2-3; 10 nucleotides agree with TRBD2. The CDR3 length is 16 residues. Per germline, CDR1 SGDLS and CDR2 YYNGEE. V lost 4 bases to trimming and J lost 3 bases; unmatched junction nucleotides: 8. CDR3 in DNA: TGTGCCAGCAGCTTCAGAGCGGGAGGGGGAACAGATACGCAGTATTTT. Encoded protein: CASSFRAGGGTDTQYF.

The chain joins TRBV10-2 to TRBJ2-5; 12 nucleotides line up with TRBD2. With V trimmed by 2 bases and J by 7 bases, 8 bases remained unmatched. This CDR3 comprises 16 residues. From germline, CDR1 is WSHSY and CDR2 SAAADI. This CDR3 is CASSETGSSGRGTQYF. Here the CDR3 DNA reads TGCGCCAGCAGTGAGACAGGGTCTAGCGGGAGGGGGACCCAGTACTTC.

CDR3 in amino acids: CASSRAGQGGTEAFF. CDR3 nucleotide sequence: TGCGCCAGCAGCCGCGCCGGACAGGGAGGCACTGAAGCTTTCTTT. The chain is built from TRBV4-1 and TRBJ1-1; 8 nucleotides align to TRBD1. Germline values: CDR1 MGHRA, CDR2 YSYEKL. The CDR3 loop spans 15 amino acids. J was trimmed by 4 bases and V by 4 bases; bases with no gene match: 8.

The gene calls are TRBV27 and TRBJ2-7; TRBD1 matches 9 bases. The CDR3 is 14 amino acids. Trimming cost V 5 bases and J 2 bases; bases outside gene matches: 4. Germline V gene lookup returns CDR1 MNHEY and CDR2 SMNVEV (reference sequence). CDR3 coding DNA: TGTGCCAGCAGTCCAGACAGGGGGGCCTACGAGCAGTACTTC. Translated, it gives CASSPDRGAYEQYF.

The V call is TRBV19, the J call TRBJ1-1; 9 nucleotides align to TRBD1. The CDR3 length is 13 residues. In germline, CDR1 is LNHDA, CDR2 SQIVND (reference sequence). Trimming removed 9 bases from V and 10 bases from J; junction bases left unmatched: 12. The CDR3 DNA is TGTGCCAGCCGTCCACAGGGGGCGCGACGAGCTTTCTTT. This sequence encodes CASRPQGARRAFF.

The chain joins TRBV4-3 to TRBJ1-2; 8 positions agree with TRBD1. After removal of 4 bases from V and 4 bases from J, the junction contained 11 bases not matched to a gene. The length of the CDR3 is 16 residues. Germline CDR1 reads LGHNA; CDR2 reads YSLEER. CDR3 sequence reads: CASSPSPGTGIYGYTF. The CDR3 nucleotides read TGCGCCAGCAGCCCCAGTCCCGGGACAGGAATCTATGGCTACACCTTC.

The chain links TRBV2 to TRBJ1-2, with D possibly being TRBD1 (5 bases). This CDR3 spans 13 amino acids. From germline, CDR1 is SNHLY and CDR2 FYNNEI. Trimming removed 7 bases at V and 3 bases at J, with 12 bases between. The DNA for the CDR3 is TGTGCCAGCATGACGGGGGGGGACTATGGCTACACCTTC. Protein product: CASMTGGDYGYTF.

The chain recombines TRBV5-1 with TRBJ2-1; 8 bases map to TRBD1. Germline-derived CDR1 and CDR2 are SGHRS and YFSETQ. Trimming cost V 4 bases and J 9 bases; bases outside gene matches: 12. This CDR3 spans 15 amino acids. The CDR3: CASSPSGGALVEQFF. In DNA, the CDR3 is TGCGCCAGCAGCCCTTCAGGGGGCGCGCTCGTTGAGCAGTTCTTC.

This chain links TRBV5-1 with TRBJ1-2; possibly TRBD1 for D (5 bases). This CDR3 has 12 residues. Germline CDR1 reads SGHRS; CDR2 reads YFSETQ. Trimming removed 4 bases at V and 4 bases at J, with 8 bases between. The CDR3, as DNA: TGCGCCAGCAGCCAGACAGCCTATGGCTACACCTTC. Its translation is CASSQTAYGYTF.

This clone was found a few times. The rearrangement joins TRBV30 to TRBJ1-4; D unresolved. Germline CDR1 is GTSNPN and CDR2 is SVGIG (reference sequence). This CDR3 is built from 12 residues. V dropped 4 bases and J dropped 4 bases, with 7 bases sitting between them. The DNA for the CDR3 is TGTGCCTGGAAAACGGTTAATGAAAAACTGTTTTTT. It yields the protein CAWKTVNEKLFF.

The CDR3 nucleotides read TGCGCCAGCAGCCTCCAGGACAGGGGAGGGTATGGCTACACCTTC. Its protein is CASSLQDRGGYGYTF. The chain is built from TRBV4-1 and TRBJ1-2; 9 bases agree with TRBD1. The CDR3 is made up of 15 amino acids. Germline values: CDR1 MGHRA, CDR2 YSYEKL. J gave up 5 bases and V 4 bases, and 8 bases lay outside the gene matches.

The chain is built from TRBV6-2 or TRBV6-3 and TRBJ1-2; no reliable D call. Germline values: CDR1 MNHEY, CDR2 SVGEGT. V was cut by 2 bases and J by 4 bases, with 8 bases left in between. The CDR3 length is 13 residues. CDR3 bases: TGTGCCAGCAGTTACATCTCTCTCTATGGCTACACCTTC. Its translation is CASSYISLYGYTF.

This clone was recorded many times. The chain joins TRBV28 to TRBJ2-7; D gene uncertain. The CDR3 extends over 11 amino acids. The V gene lost 8 bases and the J gene lost 3 bases, with 8 bases spanning the gap. Germline assignment: CDR1 MDHEN and CDR2 SYDVKM. This CDR3 is CASSRSYEQYF. The CDR3 DNA is TGTGCCAGCTCACGGAGCTACGAGCAGTACTTC. The full variable domain, rest sourced from reference TRBV28 and TRBJ2-7, is DVKVTQSSRYLVKRTGEKVFLECVQDMDHENMFWYRQDPGLGLRLIYFSYDVKMKEKGDIPEGYSVSREKKERFSLILESASTNQTSMYLCASSRSYEQYFGPGTRLTVT.

As for this clone: A read error may account for a junction end that differs from germline. The rearrangement uses TRBV15 and TRBJ1-6; D is perhaps TRBD1 (6 bases). Germline V gives CDR1 LNHNV, CDR2 YYDKDF (reference sequence). The CDR3 runs to 12 residues. DNA of the CDR3: TGTGCCACCAGCAGAGATTCCGGACAGAGTGTCTTT. It specifies CATSRDSGQSVF.

This chain links TRBV5-1 with TRBJ2-1, with D possibly matching TRBD1 (6 bases). V gave up 4 bases and J gave up 3 bases, with 17 bases separating them. Germline V CDR1 and CDR2: SGHRS, YFSETQ. The CDR3 is 16 residues long. The CDR3 bases are TGCGCCAGCAGCCAGAAACCAGGGGAACTCTACAATGAGCAGTTCTTC. Amino acids: CASSQKPGELYNEQFF.

The sample holds a few counts of this clone. The chain uses TRBV5-1 and TRBJ1-5; D is possibly TRBD1 (5 bases). From germline, CDR1 is SGHRS and CDR2 YFSETQ. The CDR3 consists of 14 residues. V shed 1 base and J shed 6 bases, with 11 bases lying between them. The CDR3 DNA follows: TGCGCCAGCAGCTTGATGGGGGAGGGTCAGCCCCAGCATTTT. This encodes CASSLMGEGQPQHF.